The 20 T cell receptor beta chains below all came from one sample that was sequenced in a study of post-analysis software for immune sequencing data. The study, taken as a whole, reports: There were five TRBV segments more frequent in patients than controls, and TRBV5-6, TRBV5-1 and TRBV20-1 were among them.

TCR beta cDNA libraries had unique molecular identifiers. TCRdb re-derived calls from the PCR reads in MiXCR, one entry per CDR3 protein. The sample yields 700,000 to 800,000 distinct CDR3 sequences, roughly 30% seen once. Antigen specificity for these receptors is unknown. The specimen was blood. All receptors come from a girl aged 10 to 17 with multiple sclerosis.

This clonotype has a count of ten or more. The chain couples TRBV6-5 to TRBJ2-3; 9 bases align to TRBD2. CDR3 length equals 16 residues. Trimming removed 5 bases from V and 7 bases from J; junction bases left unmatched: 13. From germline, CDR1 is MNHEY and CDR2 SVGAGI. The CDR3 reads CASSQVGGRAPYTQYF. In DNA form, the CDR3 reads TGTGCCAGCAGTCAGGTTGGCGGGAGGGCCCCATATACGCAGTATTTT.

This clonotype was found a few times. The chain is built from TRBV4-1 and TRBJ2-1; 7 positions agree with TRBD1. Trimming removed 3 bases from V and 13 bases from J; junction bases left unmatched: 9. Germline values: CDR1 MGHRA, CDR2 YSYEKL. This CDR3 comprises 13 residues. The CDR3, as DNA: TGCGCCAGCAGCCAGATCGAAGGGGGCGTTCAGTTCTTC. As protein: CASSQIEGGVQFF.

This clonotype was detected a few times. The genes are TRBV20-1 and TRBJ2-1; 9 bases fit TRBD1. After removal of 5 bases from V and 2 bases from J, the junction contained 7 bases not matched to a gene. Germline assignment: CDR1 DFQATT and CDR2 SNEGSKA (reference sequence). The CDR3 is 15 residues long. DNA of the CDR3: TGCAGTGCTGGGGACAGGGCGCTAACCTACAATGAGCAGTTCTTC. Encoded protein: CSAGDRALTYNEQFF.

There are a few counts of this clonotype. The chain links TRBV6-1 to TRBJ2-1, with a possible D match to TRBD1 (6 bases). The DNA matches TRBJ2-7 better at its end, which makes the J call doubtful. Germline CDR1 MNHNS, CDR2 SASEGT. The CDR3 has 14 residues. CDR3 protein: CASSDQGSTYEQYF. The CDR3 DNA follows: TGTGCCAGCAGTGACCAGGGGTCAACCTACGAGCAGTACTTC.

The chain uses TRBV6-2 or TRBV6-3 and TRBJ2-5; 8 positions agree with TRBD1. V was clipped by 6 bases and J by 3 bases; unmatched bases: 6. Germline loops: CDR1 MNHEY, CDR2 SVGEGT. CDR3 length: 14 amino acids. The CDR3 nucleotides are TGTGCCAGCAGGCGACAGGGGTCTAAAGAGACCCAGTACTTC. It is translated as CASRRQGSKETQYF.

The chain uses TRBV5-1 and TRBJ2-1; 13 nucleotides line up with TRBD2. Germline CDR1 reads SGHRS; CDR2 reads YFSETQ. Trimming at V came to 4 bases and at J to 7 bases, leaving 5 bases not matched to a gene. The CDR3 length is 15 residues. CDR3 sequence: CASSQTSGRSNEQFF. Written as DNA, the CDR3 is TGCGCCAGCAGCCAGACTAGCGGGAGGAGTAATGAGCAGTTCTTC.

J is TRBJ2-1 and V is TRBV7-9, with 12 bases lining up with TRBD2. Per the germline V gene, CDR1 is SEHNR and CDR2 is FQNEAQ (reference sequence). V trimming: 5 bases; J trimming: 9 bases; junction bases outside the gene matches: 11. The CDR3 sequence is 16 residues long. This chain's CDR3 is CASSDRTSGARVEQFF. The CDR3 region has the DNA TGTGCCAGCAGCGACCGGACTAGCGGGGCCAGGGTTGAGCAGTTCTTC.

In this sample, this clonotype turned up a few times. This chain joins TRBV2 and TRBJ2-3; D is possibly TRBD1 (6 bases). V gave up 10 bases and J gave up 4 bases, with 18 bases separating them. This CDR3 has 14 residues. The germline CDR1 and CDR2 sequences are SNHLY and FYNNEI. The CDR3 nucleotides are TGTGCCATCCCGGGCAGGGGAAATGCAGATACGCAGTATTTT. Its protein is CAIPGRGNADTQYF.

The chain couples TRBV20-1 to TRBJ2-1; 8 bases fit TRBD2. With V trimmed by 6 bases and J by 3 bases, 10 bases remained unmatched. This CDR3 contains 15 residues. In germline, CDR1 is DFQATT, CDR2 SNEGSKA (reference sequence). CDR3 in DNA: TGCAGTGCCGAAGTACGGGAGGGAAGCTACAATGAGCAGTTCTTC. This translates into CSAEVREGSYNEQFF.

The table lists this clonotype with a few counts. The rearrangement joins TRBV29-1 to TRBJ2-3; D is uncertain. CDR3 length: 12 residues. Per germline, CDR1 SQVTM and CDR2 ANQGSEA. The V end was cut by 6 bases, the J end by 1 base, with 8 bases between. The DNA of the CDR3 is TGCAGCGTCAACGTGGGCACAGATACGCAGTATTTT. Translated: CSVNVGTDTQYF.

This clonotype appeared a few times. V gene TRBV3-1 combines with J gene TRBJ2-7, with D possibly being TRBD1 or TRBD2 (7 bases each). Trimming cost V 1 base and J 7 bases, with 17 bases left between them. CDR3 length equals 15 residues. In germline, CDR1 is LGHDT, CDR2 YNNKEL (reference sequence). The CDR3 coding sequence is TGTGCCAGCAGCCAAGGGCAGGGGGGGCGGATGGAGCAGTACTTC. Translation gives CASSQGQGGRMEQYF.

The CDR3 DNA is TGTGCCAGCAGCCAAGAGGACAGGGGTTTCGACGAGCAGTACTTC. This codes for CASSQEDRGFDEQYF. This chain connects TRBV3-1 to TRBJ2-7, with TRBD1 matching over 9 bases. Germline V gives CDR1 LGHDT, CDR2 YNNKEL (reference sequence). With V trimmed by 0 bases and J by 5 bases, 5 bases remained unmatched. The CDR3 runs to 15 residues.

This clonotype has just a few counts. The rearrangement joins TRBV20-1 to TRBJ2-1; 10 bases agree with TRBD2. Per the germline V gene, CDR1 is DFQATT and CDR2 is SNEGSKA (reference sequence). This CDR3 is 14 amino acids long. The junction had 3 bases not matched to a gene; V was cut back by 3 bases and J by 4 bases. In nucleotides, the CDR3 is TGCAGTGCTAGTAGTAGCGGGGGGTACAATGAGCAGTTCTTC. Protein sequence: CSASSSGGYNEQFF.

This clonotype was seen a few times. The rearrangement uses TRBV10-3 and TRBJ1-1; D ambiguous. CDR3 length: 13 amino acids. Per the germline V gene, CDR1 is ENHRY and CDR2 is SYGVKD. V shed 6 bases and J shed 4 bases, with 12 bases lying between them. The CDR3 here is CAIRTQMGTEAFF. The CDR3 bases are TGTGCCATCAGGACCCAGATGGGCACTGAAGCTTTCTTT.

This clonotype was detected only a few times. V and J are TRBV28 and TRBJ2-6; D ambiguous. The germline V gene encodes CDR1 MDHEN and CDR2 SYDVKM. This CDR3 is 17 amino acids long. The V and J ends lost 6 bases and 2 bases respectively, with 17 bases between them. CDR3 region: CASSNPREVPGANVLTF. CDR3 DNA: TGTGCCAGCAGCAACCCTCGCGAGGTCCCTGGGGCCAACGTCCTGACTTTC.

In its sample, this clonotype was seen a few times. The V call is TRBV6-5, the J call TRBJ2-7, with a tentative D call TRBD2 (5 bases). The CDR3 runs 15 residues. Germline V gene lookup returns CDR1 MNHEY and CDR2 SVGAGI. Trimming shortened V by 6 bases and J by 6 bases, and 21 bases separated the two germline ends. CDR3 nucleotides: TGTGCCAGCAGCCGAGGGTTTATTTCGGCTCGCGAGCAGTACTTC. Translation: CASSRGFISAREQYF.

The CDR3 DNA reads as TGTGCCAGCAGTTCAGGCCTGGGGCAGCCCCAGCATTTT. Protein product: CASSSGLGQPQHF. The V and J genes are TRBV28 and TRBJ1-5; D not certain. The V end lost 4 bases, the J end lost 7 bases, and 11 bases lay between the germline ends. The CDR3 has 13 amino acids. Germline lookup yields CDR1 MDHEN and CDR2 SYDVKM.

V gene TRBV20-1 combines with J gene TRBJ1-1, with D unresolved. CDR1 is DFQATT and CDR2 is SNEGSKA in the germline V gene (reference sequence). This CDR3 spans 14 amino acids. V lost 6 bases and J lost 3, with 17 bases in between. CDR3 in amino acids: CSAPDAGLDTEAFF. The DNA of the CDR3 is TGCAGTGCCCCGGACGCCGGGCTCGACACTGAAGCTTTCTTT.

This rearrangement joins TRBV7-2 to TRBJ2-3; D uncertain. Germline CDR1 is SGHTA and CDR2 is FQGNSA. The germline V and J ends were trimmed by 1 base and 2 bases, with 7 bases remaining between them. CDR3 length equals 14 residues. The DNA of the CDR3 is TGTGCCAGCAGCTTAGGGCGGTTCACAGATACGCAGTATTTT. Translation: CASSLGRFTDTQYF.

The chain links TRBV20-1 to TRBJ2-3, with D tentatively TRBD1 (6 bases). The CDR3 has 14 amino acids. V shed 5 bases and J shed 4 bases, with 16 bases lying between them. Germline-derived CDR1 and CDR2 are DFQATT and SNEGSKA (reference sequence). The CDR3 coding sequence is TGCAGTGCTGGCTCGGACAGCTGGGCAGATACGCAGTATTTT. Protein sequence: CSAGSDSWADTQYF.